Listed here are 11 T cell receptor beta chains from one sample, sequenced in a study of cytomegalovirus exposure and HLA in healthy donors. Primers for the PCR totalled 60 Vbeta and 13 Jbeta. The repertoire was sequenced with immunoSEQ multiplex PCR; TCRdb's copy has only in-frame clones and lacks some. The sample has around 150,000 clones; over 70% are singletons. The specimen sequenced was PBMCs. The receptors originated from a young woman in good health and CMV-seronegative.

This rearrangement joins TRBV10-3 to TRBJ1-1, with TRBD1 matching over 8 bases. The CDR3 spans 15 residues. Germline V gene data show CDR1 as ENHRY and CDR2 as SYGVKD. Trimming took 8 bases from V and 3 from J; bases not matched to a gene: 11. CDR3: CAIADRGPSDTEAFF. CDR3 nucleotide sequence: TGTGCCATCGCCGACAGGGGCCCCTCGGACACTGAAGCTTTCTTT.

This clone has more than one count but fewer than ten. This chain uses TRBV5-1 with TRBJ2-7; TRBD1 might be the D (6 bases). Trimming removed 1 base at V and 0 bases at J, with 11 bases between. This CDR3 is 15 amino acids long. Germline CDR1 and CDR2: SGHRS and YFSETQ. CDR3 loop: CASSLQPQGSYEQYF. CDR3 DNA: TGCGCCAGCAGCTTGCAGCCACAGGGCTCCTACGAGCAGTACTTC.

The chain has TRBV13 and TRBJ2-1; D gene ambiguous. V lost 3 bases and J lost 3, with 6 bases in between. This CDR3 has 13 amino acids. Germline lookup yields CDR1 PRHDT and CDR2 FYEKMQ (reference sequence). The CDR3: CASSFTDYNEQFF. The CDR3 DNA sequence: TGTGCCAGCAGCTTCACTGACTACAATGAGCAGTTCTTC.

This chain joins TRBV5-1 and TRBJ2-3; the D gene is possibly TRBD2 (5 bases). Germline V gene lookup returns CDR1 SGHRS and CDR2 YFSETQ. V gave up 4 bases and J gave up 5 bases, with 8 bases separating them. The CDR3 loop spans 12 amino acids. CDR3: CASSAGVDTQYF. The CDR3 DNA is TGCGCCAGCAGCGCGGGCGTAGATACGCAGTATTTT.

The rearrangement links TRBV6-5 to TRBJ1-4; D may be TRBD1 (5 bases). The CDR3 loop spans 14 amino acids. V shed 2 bases and J shed 2 bases, with 6 bases lying between them. Germline V gives CDR1 MNHEY, CDR2 SVGAGI. CDR3 sequence: CASSYRGTNEKLFF. The DNA of the CDR3 is TGTGCCAGCAGTTACAGGGGTACTAATGAAAAACTGTTTTTT.

The sample holds one count of this clone. V is TRBV25-1 and J is TRBJ2-7; D is unresolved. CDR1 is MGHDK and CDR2 is SYGVNS in the germline V gene. V dropped 8 bases and J dropped 3 bases, with 17 bases sitting between them. CDR3 length equals 14 residues. The CDR3 nucleotides read TGTGCCAGCCCCGGTGCCGCGAATTACTACGAGCAGTACTTC. It yields the protein CASPGAANYYEQYF.

J is TRBJ2-1 and V is TRBV5-4; 11 positions agree with TRBD2. Trimming at V came to 1 base and at J to 7 bases, leaving 4 bases not matched to a gene. CDR3 length equals 15 residues. Germline assignment: CDR1 SGHNT and CDR2 YYREEE (reference sequence). The CDR3 region is CASSLKASGGNEQFF. DNA of the CDR3: TGTGCCAGCAGCTTGAAGGCTAGCGGGGGGAATGAGCAGTTCTTC.

The chain carries TRBV6-5 and TRBJ2-5; 7 positions match TRBD1. Germline V gene data show CDR1 as MNHEY and CDR2 as SVGAGI. There are 14 residues in the CDR3. J gave up 5 bases and V 6 bases, and 9 bases lay outside the gene matches. The CDR3 coding sequence is TGTGCCAGCAGCGACAGGGCCCTGGTGGAGACCCAGTACTTC. Its translation is CASSDRALVETQYF.

The CDR3 reads CASSPTGTGFLGYTF. As DNA, the CDR3 is TGTGCCAGCAGCCCAACCGGGACAGGGTTTCTTGGCTACACCTTC. The chain combines TRBV27 with TRBJ1-2; 9 nucleotides agree with TRBD1. Germline CDR1 and CDR2: MNHEY and SMNVEV (reference sequence). V lost 6 bases and J lost 7; bases outside the gene matches: 12. The CDR3 has 15 residues.

The chain joins TRBV7-3 to TRBJ2-5; 9 nucleotides agree with TRBD1. The V gene end was trimmed by 5 bases and the J gene end by 5 bases; junction bases not matched to a gene: 9. CDR3 length: 15 amino acids. Germline V CDR1 and CDR2: SGHTA, FQGTGA. CDR3 in amino acids: CASSLTGGRSETQYF. The DNA of the CDR3 is TGTGCCAGCAGCCTCACAGGGGGCAGGTCGGAGACCCAGTACTTC.

The chain has TRBV5-1 and TRBJ1-2, with D perhaps matching TRBD1 (5 bases). CDR1 is SGHRS, CDR2 YFSETQ, per germline. Trimming shortened V by 5 bases and J by 8 bases, and 19 bases separated the two germline ends. This CDR3 spans 14 amino acids. This chain's CDR3 is CASRSTTVSWGYTF. The CDR3 DNA follows: TGCGCCAGCAGATCAACGACAGTTTCGTGGGGCTACACCTTC.